These 6 T cell receptor beta chains were all obtained from the same sample, sequenced in a study of blood T cell repertoires in COVID-19 (dated by TCRdb to 2020 to 2022). Libraries came from the immunoSEQ multiplex PCR assay. Sourced from immuneACCESS, this table was stored by TCRdb with only in-frame sequences that have V and J called. A share of the clones is absent; for the studies checked, an unresolved V gene accounts for under half, and the remainder has no known explanation. Present in this sample are 310,000 or so clones, 75% to 90% of which were seen just once. The ten largest clones take up about 9.9% of the sample. The sample comprised PBMCs or T cells enriched from blood (not recorded which). The receptors stem from a woman aged 40 to 50 who had recovered from COVID-19.

CDR3 bases: TGTGCCAGTAGCTCAGGGGCGCACACTGAAGCTTTCTTT. Amino acids: CASSSGAHTEAFF. The genes are TRBV19 and TRBJ1-1; TRBD1 might be the D (6 bases). The CDR3 extends over 13 amino acids. The ends were cut back, 6 bases at V and 3 bases at J, with 11 bases in the middle. In germline, CDR1 is LNHDA, CDR2 SQIVND (reference sequence).

The rearrangement uses TRBV11-3 and TRBJ2-2; no clear D gene. Per the germline V gene, CDR1 is SGHNT and CDR2 is YENEEA. The CDR3 extends over 11 amino acids. V was shortened by 5 bases and J by 7 bases, with 5 bases between the two germline ends. The CDR3 coding sequence is TGTGCCAGCAGCCGGAGCGGGGAGCTGTTTTTT. As protein: CASSRSGELFF.

This clone has just one count. The gene calls are TRBV27 and TRBJ2-4, with a tentative D call TRBD1 (5 bases). The germline CDR1 and CDR2 sequences are MNHEY and SMNVEV (reference sequence). The CDR3 consists of 13 residues. Trimming removed 8 bases at V and 7 bases at J, with 15 bases between. CDR3 sequence: CASSPGRANIQYF. CDR3 sequence (DNA): TGTGCCAGCTCCCCCGGCAGGGCGAACATTCAGTACTTC.

The chain combines TRBV28 with TRBJ2-7, with 9 bases matching TRBD1. CDR1 and CDR2 from the germline V gene are MDHEN and SYDVKM. This CDR3 is built from 14 residues. V lost 6 bases, J lost 2 bases, and 5 bases stayed unmatched. This CDR3 is CASRGQGKTYEQYF. For the CDR3, the DNA is TGTGCCAGCAGGGGACAGGGTAAAACCTACGAGCAGTACTTC.

This clone is a singleton in its sample. The rearrangement joins TRBV18 to TRBJ1-1; 7 bases fit TRBD1. V lost 6 bases and J lost 6; bases outside the gene matches: 10. In germline, CDR1 is KGHSH, CDR2 LQKENI. CDR3 length: 14 residues. The DNA of the CDR3 is TGTGCCAGCTCCTTTGACAGGGACGCTGCTGAAGCTTTCTTT. This translates into CASSFDRDAAEAFF. The full variable domain, in which reference TRBV18 and TRBJ1-1 provide the parts outside the CDR3, is NAGVMQNPRHLVRRRGQEARLRCSPMKGHSHVYWYRQLPEEGLKFMVYLQKENIIDESGMPKERFSAEFPKEGPSILRIQQVVRGDSAAYFCASSFDRDAAEAFFGQGTRLTVV.

The chain is built from TRBV7-3 and TRBJ2-1; perhaps TRBD1 as D (5 bases). Trimming took off 0 bases at V and 8 bases at J, with 5 bases between the two ends. Germline V gene data show CDR1 as SGHTA and CDR2 as FQGTGA. The CDR3 covers 12 residues. The CDR3 protein is CASSLTGDEQFF. The CDR3, as DNA: TGTGCCAGCAGCTTAACAGGGGATGAGCAGTTCTTC.